The source of this T cell receptor (beta chain) is a study of T cell repertoires in ileal Crohn's disease. Included were adult ileal or ileocolonic Crohn's patients indicated for ileocolonic resection. Repertoires were generated with immunoSEQ multiplex PCR, while TCRdb's copy carries only in-frame clones and drops some. In the table there are about 11,000 clones, roughly 82% of which are singletons. Germline values: CDR1 PRHDT, CDR2 FYEKMQ (reference sequence). This CDR3 spans 16 amino acids. Remarks on this clone: A read error may produce the germline difference seen at one junction end.

This clonotype originated in an adult with Crohn's disease. The rearrangement links TRBV13 to TRBJ1-6; weak D call: TRBD1 (5 bases). The sequenced material came from ileal tissue. The CDR3 here is CASSLGVGVNNSPLHF. In DNA form, the CDR3 reads TGTGCCAGCAGCTTAGGAGTAGGGGTGAATAACTCACCCCTCCACTTT. The full variable domain, its missing parts supplied by reference TRBV13 and TRBJ1-6, is AAGVIQSPRHLIKEKRETATLKCYPIPRHDTVYWYQQGPGQDPQFLISFYEKMQSDKGSIPDRFSAQQFSDYHSELNMSSLELGDSALYFCASSLGVGVNNSPLHFGNGTRLTVT.